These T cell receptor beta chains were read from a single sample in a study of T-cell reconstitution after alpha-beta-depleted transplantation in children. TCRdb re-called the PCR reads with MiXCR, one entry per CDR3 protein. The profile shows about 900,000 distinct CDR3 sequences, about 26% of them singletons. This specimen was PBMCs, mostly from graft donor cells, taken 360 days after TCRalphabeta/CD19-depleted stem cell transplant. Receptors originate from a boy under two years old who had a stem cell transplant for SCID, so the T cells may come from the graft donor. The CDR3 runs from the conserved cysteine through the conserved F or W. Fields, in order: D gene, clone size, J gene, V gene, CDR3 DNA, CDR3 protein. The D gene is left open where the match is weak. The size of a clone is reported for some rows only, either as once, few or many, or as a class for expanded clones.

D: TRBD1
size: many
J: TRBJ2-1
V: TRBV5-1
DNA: TGCGCCAGCAGCTTGGGGGACAGGGATGAGCAGTTCTTC
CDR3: CASSLGDRDEQFF

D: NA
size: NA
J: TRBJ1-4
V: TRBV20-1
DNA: TGCAGTGCTAGAGATCGGCAAGGAGCAACTAATGAAAAACTGTTTTTT
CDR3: CSARDRQGATNEKLFF

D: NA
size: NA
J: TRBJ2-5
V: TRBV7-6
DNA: TGTGCCAGCAGCCATCCGATAGGGACCCAAGAGACCCAGTACTTC
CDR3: CASSHPIGTQETQYF

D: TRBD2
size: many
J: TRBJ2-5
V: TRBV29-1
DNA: TGCAGCGTCGCTGGACTAGCGGCACAAGAGACCCAGTACTTC
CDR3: CSVAGLAAQETQYF

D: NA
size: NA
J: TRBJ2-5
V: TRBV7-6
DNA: TGTGCCAGCAGCTACCTGAGCCCGGGACTCCCTCCGGAGACCCAGTACTTC
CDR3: CASSYLSPGLPPETQYF

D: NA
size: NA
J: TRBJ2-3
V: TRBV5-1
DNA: TGCGCCAGCAGCCCCTCGAGGATTAGGACAGATACGCAGTATTTT
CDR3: CASSPSRIRTDTQYF

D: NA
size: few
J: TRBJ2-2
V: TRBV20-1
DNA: TGCAGTGCTAGAGAGGCCTCCGTCCGGGAGCTGTTTTTT
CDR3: CSAREASVRELFF

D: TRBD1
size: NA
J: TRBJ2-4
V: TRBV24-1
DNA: TGTGCCACCAGTGGCAATCAGGGGGCGGTCGGCAAAAACATTCAGTACTTC
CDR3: CATSGNQGAVGKNIQYF

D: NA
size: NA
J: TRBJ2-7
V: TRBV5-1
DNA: TGCGCCAGCAGGTTATCGGCGGCCTACGAGCAGTACTTC
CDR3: CASRLSAAYEQYF

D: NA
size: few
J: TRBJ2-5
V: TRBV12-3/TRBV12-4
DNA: TGTGCCAGCAGTTTTGACTTACTGGACGAGACCCAGTACTTC
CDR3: CASSFDLLDETQYF

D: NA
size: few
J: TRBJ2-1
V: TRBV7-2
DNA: TGTGCCAGCAGCACCCCGGGGAGGCGCCAATACAATGAGCAGTTCTTC
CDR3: CASSTPGRRQYNEQFF

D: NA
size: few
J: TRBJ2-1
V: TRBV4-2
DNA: TGTGCCAGCAGCTCGGGGAGAGCGGATGAGCAGTTCTTC
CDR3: CASSSGRADEQFF

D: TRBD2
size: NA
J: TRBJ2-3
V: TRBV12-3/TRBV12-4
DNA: TGTGCCAGCGGGGGACTAGCGGGGTGGCGCACAGATACGCAGTATTTT
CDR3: CASGGLAGWRTDTQYF

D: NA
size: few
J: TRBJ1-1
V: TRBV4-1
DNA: TGCGCCAGCAGCCTCGGCCCTCCAACGGACACTGAAGCTTTCTTT
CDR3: CASSLGPPTDTEAFF

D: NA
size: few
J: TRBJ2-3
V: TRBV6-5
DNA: TGTGCCAGCAGTTACAGCCAGACTACCACAGATACGCAGTATTTT
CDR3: CASSYSQTTTDTQYF

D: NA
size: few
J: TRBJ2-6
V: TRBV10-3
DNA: TGTGCCATCAGTTCCACAGGCTCTGGGGCCAACGTCCTGACTTTC
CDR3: CAISSTGSGANVLTF

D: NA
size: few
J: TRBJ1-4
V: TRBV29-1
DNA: TGCAGCGTTGCGGCCCTACTTAATGAAAAACTGTTTTTT
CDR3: CSVAALLNEKLFF

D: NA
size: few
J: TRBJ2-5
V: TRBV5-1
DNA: TGCGCCAGCAGCTTGGGAATATTGGAGACCCAGTACTTC
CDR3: CASSLGILETQYF

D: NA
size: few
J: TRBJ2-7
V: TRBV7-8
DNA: TGTGCCAGCAGCCCAGTAGTCTACGAGCAGTACTTC
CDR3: CASSPVVYEQYF

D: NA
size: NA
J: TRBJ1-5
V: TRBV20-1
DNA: TGCAGTGCTAGTACAGGGATTTGGGGCAATCAGCCCCAGCATTTT
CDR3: CSASTGIWGNQPQHF

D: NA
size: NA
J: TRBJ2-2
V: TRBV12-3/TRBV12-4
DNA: TGTGCCAGCAGTCCACGTGAGGCCCGGGAGCTGTTTTTT
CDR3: CASSPREARELFF

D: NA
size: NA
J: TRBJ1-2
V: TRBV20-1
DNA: TGCAGTGCTCCCCTGAGCAGATTAGGCTATGGCTACACCTTC
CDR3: CSAPLSRLGYGYTF

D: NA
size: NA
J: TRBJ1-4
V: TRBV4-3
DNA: TGCGCCAGCAGCCAAGATCCGGTGATTAATGAAAAACTGTTTTTT
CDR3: CASSQDPVINEKLFF

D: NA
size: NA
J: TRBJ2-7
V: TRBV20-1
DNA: TGCAGTGCTGGCCGGGACCGGTGGGGCGAGCAGTACTTC
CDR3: CSAGRDRWGEQYF

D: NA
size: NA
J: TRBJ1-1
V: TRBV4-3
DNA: TGCGCCAGCAGCCAAGAGTCAGGGAAGAACACTGAAGCTTTCTTT
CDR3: CASSQESGKNTEAFF

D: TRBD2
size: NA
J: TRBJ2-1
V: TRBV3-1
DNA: TGTGCCAGCAGCCCCACTAGCGGGGGCCACTCCTACAATGAGCAGTTCTTC
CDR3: CASSPTSGGHSYNEQFF

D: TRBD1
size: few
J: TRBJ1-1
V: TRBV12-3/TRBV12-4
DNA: TGTGCCAGCAGTTCTCAACAGGGGATGAACACTGAAGCTTTCTTT
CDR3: CASSSQQGMNTEAFF

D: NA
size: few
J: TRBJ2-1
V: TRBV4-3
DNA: TGCGCCAGCAGCCTCGTGGACCCCAGCTCCTACAATGAGCAGTTCTTC
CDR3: CASSLVDPSSYNEQFF

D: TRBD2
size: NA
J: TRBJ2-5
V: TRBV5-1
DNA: TGCGCCAGCAGCTTACTAGCGGGGTTAGAGACCCAGTACTTC
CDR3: CASSLLAGLETQYF

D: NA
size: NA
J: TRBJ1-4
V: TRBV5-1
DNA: TGCGCCAGCAGCTTCGGGCCCTCCGGGGAAAAACTGTTTTTT
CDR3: CASSFGPSGEKLFF

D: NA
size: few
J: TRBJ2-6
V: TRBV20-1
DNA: TGCAGTGCTCCGACAGGACCCTCTGGGGCCAACGTCCTGACTTTC
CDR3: CSAPTGPSGANVLTF

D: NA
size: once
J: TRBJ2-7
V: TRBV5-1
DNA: TGCGCCAGCAGTCTTTACTGGCAGGAGAAGATCAAGGGTCCCTACGAGCAGTACTTC
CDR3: CASSLYWQEKIKGPYEQYF

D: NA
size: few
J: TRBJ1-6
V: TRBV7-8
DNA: TGTGCCAGCAGCCCACAGGACTATTCACCCCTCCACTTT
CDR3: CASSPQDYSPLHF

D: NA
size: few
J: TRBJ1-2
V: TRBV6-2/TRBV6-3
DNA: TGTGCCAGCAGTTACCGGCCGCCTAACTATGGCTACACCTTC
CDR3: CASSYRPPNYGYTF

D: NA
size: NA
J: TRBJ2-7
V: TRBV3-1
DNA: TGTGCCAGCAGCCAAGTAACAGGGCCCCCGCAGTACTTC
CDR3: CASSQVTGPPQYF

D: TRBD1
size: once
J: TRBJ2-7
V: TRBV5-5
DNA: TGTGCCAGCAGCTTGTGGATCGTGAGACAGGGCTCCTACGAGCAGTACTTC
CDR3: CASSLWIVRQGSYEQYF

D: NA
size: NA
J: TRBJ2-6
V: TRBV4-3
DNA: TGCGCCAGCAGCCAAGATCGGCAGGAAAGCACTGGGGCCAACGTCCTGACTTTC
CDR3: CASSQDRQESTGANVLTF

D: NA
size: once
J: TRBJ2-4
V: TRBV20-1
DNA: TGCAGTGCTAGCGAGCGACTAGCCAAAAACATTCAGTACTTC
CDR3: CSASERLAKNIQYF

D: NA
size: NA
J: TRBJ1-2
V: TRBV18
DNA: TGTGCCAGCTCACCGACAGAGGTCTATGGCTACACCTTC
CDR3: CASSPTEVYGYTF

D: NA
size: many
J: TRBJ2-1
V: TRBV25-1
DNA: TGTGCCAGCAGTGAGAGGGAGGGGGCCAATGAGCAGTTCTTC
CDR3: CASSEREGANEQFF